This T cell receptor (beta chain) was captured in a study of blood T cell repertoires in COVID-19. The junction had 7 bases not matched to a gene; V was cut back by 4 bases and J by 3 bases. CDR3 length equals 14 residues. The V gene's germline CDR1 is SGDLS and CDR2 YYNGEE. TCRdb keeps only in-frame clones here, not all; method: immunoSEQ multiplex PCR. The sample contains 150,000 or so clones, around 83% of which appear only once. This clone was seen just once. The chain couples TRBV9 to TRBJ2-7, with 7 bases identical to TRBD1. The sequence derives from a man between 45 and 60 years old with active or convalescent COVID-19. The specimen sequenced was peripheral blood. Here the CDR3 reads CASSPTGTYYEQYF. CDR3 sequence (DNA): TGTGCCAGCAGCCCGACAGGGACGTACTACGAGCAGTACTTC.